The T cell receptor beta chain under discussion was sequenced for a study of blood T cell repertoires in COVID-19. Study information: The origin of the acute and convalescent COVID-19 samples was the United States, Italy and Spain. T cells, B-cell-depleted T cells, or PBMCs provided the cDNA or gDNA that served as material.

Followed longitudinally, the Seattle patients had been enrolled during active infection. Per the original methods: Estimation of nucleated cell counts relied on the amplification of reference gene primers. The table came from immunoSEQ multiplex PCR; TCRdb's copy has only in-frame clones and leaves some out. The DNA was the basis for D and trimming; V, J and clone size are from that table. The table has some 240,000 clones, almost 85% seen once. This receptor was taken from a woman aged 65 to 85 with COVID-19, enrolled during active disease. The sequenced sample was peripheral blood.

This chain's CDR3 is CASSLGGIFTGRRGAFF. DNA for the CDR3: TGTGCCAGCAGTTTGGGGGGAATTTTCACTGGAAGGCGAGGAGCTTTCTTT. The J gene is TRBJ1-1, the V gene TRBV28; a possible D gene is TRBD1 (5 bases). This CDR3 spans 17 amino acids. Germline V lookup: CDR1 MDHEN, CDR2 SYDVKM. V was clipped by 3 bases and J by 10 bases, with 27 bases between them.